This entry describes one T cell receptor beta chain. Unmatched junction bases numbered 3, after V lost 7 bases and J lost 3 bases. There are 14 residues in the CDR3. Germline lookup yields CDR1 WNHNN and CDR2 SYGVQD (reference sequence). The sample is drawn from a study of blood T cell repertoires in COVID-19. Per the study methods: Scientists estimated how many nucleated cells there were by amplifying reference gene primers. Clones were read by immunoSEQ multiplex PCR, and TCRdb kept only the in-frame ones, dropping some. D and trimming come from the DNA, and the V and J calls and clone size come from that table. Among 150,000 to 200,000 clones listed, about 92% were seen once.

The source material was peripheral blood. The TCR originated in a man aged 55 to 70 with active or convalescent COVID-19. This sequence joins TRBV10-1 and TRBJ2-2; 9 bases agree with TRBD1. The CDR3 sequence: CASTTGGDTGELFF. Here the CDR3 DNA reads TGCGCCAGCACGACAGGGGGGGACACCGGGGAGCTGTTTTTT.